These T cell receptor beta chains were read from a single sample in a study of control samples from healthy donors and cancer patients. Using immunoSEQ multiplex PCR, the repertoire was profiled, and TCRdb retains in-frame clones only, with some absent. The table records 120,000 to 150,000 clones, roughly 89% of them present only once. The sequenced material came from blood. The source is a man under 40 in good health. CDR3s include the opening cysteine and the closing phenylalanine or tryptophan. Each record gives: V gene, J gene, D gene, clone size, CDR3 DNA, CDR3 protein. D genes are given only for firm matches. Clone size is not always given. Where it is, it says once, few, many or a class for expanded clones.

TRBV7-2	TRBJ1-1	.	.	TGTGCCAGCATCATCCGGAGGGGCCAGACTGAAGCTTTCTTT	CASIIRRGQTEAFF
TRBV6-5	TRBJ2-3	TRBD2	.	TGTGCCAGCAGTTACTCGGGACTAGCCGCAGATACGCAGTATTTT	CASSYSGLAADTQYF
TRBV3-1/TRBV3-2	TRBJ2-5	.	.	TGTGCCAGCAGCCGGATCGGACAGTCACGGCAAGAGACCCAGTACTTC	CASSRIGQSRQETQYF
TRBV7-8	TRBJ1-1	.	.	TGTGCCAGCAGCTTAGGGGGTGCCAATATGAACACTGAAGCTTTCTTT	CASSLGGANMNTEAFF
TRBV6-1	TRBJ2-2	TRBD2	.	TGTGCCAGCAGTGGGGAGGATAGCGGGGGGGCGATCACCGGGGAGCTGTTTTTT	CASSGEDSGGAITGELFF
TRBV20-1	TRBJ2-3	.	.	TGCAGTGCTAGTTTGCCACACCGGACTACCCCCAGAGATACGCAGTATTTT	CSASLPHRTTPRDTQYF
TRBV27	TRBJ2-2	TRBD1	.	TGTGCCAGCAGTCCAGGACAGGGGGCGTTTGGCACCGGGGAGCTGTTTTTT	CASSPGQGAFGTGELFF
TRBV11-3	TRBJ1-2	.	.	TGTGCCAGCAGCCCCGGCGGGAATGGCTACACCTTC	CASSPGGNGYTF
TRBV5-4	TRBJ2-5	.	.	TGTGCCAGCAGCTTGTGGAGGGGAAGAGGAGAGACCCAGTACTTC	CASSLWRGRGETQYF
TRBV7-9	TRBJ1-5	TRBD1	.	TGTGCCAGCAGCCCAGGGGGGGGGCTCGGGAATCAGCCCCAGCATTTT	CASSPGGGLGNQPQHF
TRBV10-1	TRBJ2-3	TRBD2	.	TGCGCCAGCAGTGAGGCCTCTCAAACTAGCGGGAGTGACTCAGATACGCAGTATTTT	CASSEASQTSGSDSDTQYF
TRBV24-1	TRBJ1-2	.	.	TGTGCCACCAGTGCAGCTAACTATGGCTACACCTTC	CATSAANYGYTF
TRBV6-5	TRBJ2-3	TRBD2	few	TGTGCCAGCAGTTACGGGGCGGGGGGAGCAGATACGCAGTATTTT	CASSYGAGGADTQYF
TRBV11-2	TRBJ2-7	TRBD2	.	TGTGCCAGCAGACCTCCGGGGAGGGAACCCTACGAGCAGTACTTC	CASRPPGREPYEQYF
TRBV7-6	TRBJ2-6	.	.	TGTGCCAGCAGCTTAGCAGGGTCTGGGGCCAACGTCCTGACTTTC	CASSLAGSGANVLTF
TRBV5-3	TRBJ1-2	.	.	TGTGCCAGAAGCACTACGGCCAGGTCGCAGCTCGACTATGGCTACACCTTC	CARSTTARSQLDYGYTF
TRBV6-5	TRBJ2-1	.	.	TGTGCCAGCAGGTGGGAGGGGGGAATGGGTGAGCAGTTCTTC	CASRWEGGMGEQFF
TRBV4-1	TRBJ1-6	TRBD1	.	TGCGCCAGCAGCCAAGGGACAGGGTATAATTCACCCCTCCACTTT	CASSQGTGYNSPLHF
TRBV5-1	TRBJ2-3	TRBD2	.	TGCGCCAGCAGTATCGAGGCCCGGACGGGGGGGGATACGCAGTATTTT	CASSIEARTGGDTQYF
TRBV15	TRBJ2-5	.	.	TGTGCCACCGGGTGGCAGCCGACCGGGGAGACCCAGTACTTC	CATGWQPTGETQYF
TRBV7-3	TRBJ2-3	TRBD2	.	TGTGCCAGCAGCTCTACTAGCGCCGGAGGAGGTACGCAGTATTTT	CASSSTSAGGGTQYF
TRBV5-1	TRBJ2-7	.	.	TGCGCCAGCAGCTTAGACGGCCGTGGGTACTTC	CASSLDGRGYF
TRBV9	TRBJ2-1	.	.	TGTGCCAGCGGGTTTCTCCATGAGCAGTTCTTC	CASGFLHEQFF
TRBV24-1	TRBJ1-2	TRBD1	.	TGTGCCACCAGTGACCCGGACAGGGGAAGCAATGGCTACACCTTC	CATSDPDRGSNGYTF
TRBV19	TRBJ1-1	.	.	TGTGCCAGTAGTAGAGGGAGTTCTGAAGCTTTCTTT	CASSRGSSEAFF
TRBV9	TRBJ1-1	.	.	TGTGCCAGCAGCGTCATGGGGCGGGGGAACACTGAAGCTTTCTTT	CASSVMGRGNTEAFF
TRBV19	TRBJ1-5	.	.	TGTGCCAGTAGTACGACTTCGGGAGCCCTTTATTATAGCAATCAGCCCCAGCATTTT	CASSTTSGALYYSNQPQHF
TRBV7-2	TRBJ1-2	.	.	TGTGCCAGCAGCCAAAAAAGCACAGACTATGGCTACACCTTC	CASSQKSTDYGYTF
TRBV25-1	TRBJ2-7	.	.	TGTGCCAGCAGTGGGTCCCCGGGAGTGAGGGCCTACGAGCAGTACTTC	CASSGSPGVRAYEQYF
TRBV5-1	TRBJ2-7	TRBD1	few	TGCGCCAGCAGGTCGCCAGGGGGCTCCTACGAGCAGTACTTC	CASRSPGGSYEQYF
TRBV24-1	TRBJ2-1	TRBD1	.	TGTGCCACCAGTGCCGATGGGACAGGGGGTTTCTACAATGAGCAGTTCTTC	CATSADGTGGFYNEQFF
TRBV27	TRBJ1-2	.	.	TGTGCCAGCAGCCTATGGGGGACCTATGGCTACACCTTC	CASSLWGTYGYTF
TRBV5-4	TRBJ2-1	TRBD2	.	TGTGCCAGCAGGTACGGGACTAGGAATGAGCAGTTCTTC	CASRYGTRNEQFF
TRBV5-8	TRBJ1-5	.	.	TGTGCCAGCAGGGACGGGGTCAATCAGCCCCAGCATTTT	CASRDGVNQPQHF
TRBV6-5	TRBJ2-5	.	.	TGTGCCAGCAGTTCGTCCGAGGAGACCCAGTACTTC	CASSSSEETQYF
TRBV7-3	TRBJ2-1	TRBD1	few	TGTGCCAGCAGCTCCACCGGGACAGGGGTCAATGAGCAGTTCTTC	CASSSTGTGVNEQFF
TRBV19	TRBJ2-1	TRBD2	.	TGTGCCAGTAGGACAGCGGGACTAACTTCCAATGAGCAGTTCTTC	CASRTAGLTSNEQFF
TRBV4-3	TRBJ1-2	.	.	TGCGCCAGCAGCCAAGATTTCAAGGAGAACTATGGCTACACCTTC	CASSQDFKENYGYTF
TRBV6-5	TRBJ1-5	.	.	TGTGCCAGCTACGGGGCTGTTTATAGCAATCAGCCCCAGCATTTT	CASYGAVYSNQPQHF
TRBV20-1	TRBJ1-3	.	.	TGCAGTGCTAGAGATTCGTACACCATATATTTT	CSARDSYTIYF
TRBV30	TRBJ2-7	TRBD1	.	TGTGCCTGGAGCCCCGGGACAGGGCCCCTCGAGCAGTACTTC	CAWSPGTGPLEQYF
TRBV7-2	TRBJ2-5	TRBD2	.	TGTGCCAGCAGCCCACAACTAGCGGGAGGAGAGACCCAGTACTTC	CASSPQLAGGETQYF
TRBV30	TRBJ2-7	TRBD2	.	TGTGCCTGGAGTGTCGCTAGGACTGGTAGCGGGAGGGCCGTGTACGAGCAGTACTTC	CAWSVARTGSGRAVYEQYF
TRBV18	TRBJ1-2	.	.	TGTGCCAGCTCACCCCAGGGGAGTGAGGGTGGCTACACCTTC	CASSPQGSEGGYTF
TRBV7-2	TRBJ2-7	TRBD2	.	TGTGCCAGCAGCCCAACTAGCGGGGGGTACGAGCAGTACTTC	CASSPTSGGYEQYF
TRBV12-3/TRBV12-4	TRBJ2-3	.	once	TGTGCCAGCAGTTTACCCCCCTTAGATACGCAGTATTTT	CASSLPPLDTQYF
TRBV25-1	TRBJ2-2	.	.	TGTGCCAGCAGTGACCAGGGAGAGAACACCGGGGAGCTGTTTTTT	CASSDQGENTGELFF
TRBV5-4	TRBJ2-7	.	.	TGTGCCAGCAGCTATCAAGGGGGAAACTACGAGCAGTACTTC	CASSYQGGNYEQYF
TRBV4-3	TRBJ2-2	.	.	TGCGCCAGCAGCCAAGGGGACATTGGCGTCACCGGGGAGCTGTTTTTT	CASSQGDIGVTGELFF
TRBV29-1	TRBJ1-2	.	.	TGCAGCGTTGATAAAGGGGGGGGCTATGGCTACACCTTC	CSVDKGGGYGYTF
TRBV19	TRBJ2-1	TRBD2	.	TGTGCCAGTAGTATAGGGGCTAGCGGGAGACACAATGAGCAGTTCTTC	CASSIGASGRHNEQFF
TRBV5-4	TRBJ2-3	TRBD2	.	TGTGCCACGGGACTAGCGGGAGGATTAGGGACAGATACGCAGTATTTT	CATGLAGGLGTDTQYF
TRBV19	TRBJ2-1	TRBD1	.	TGTGCCAGTAGTATATCGGGTGGGACAGTCCTTTACAATGAGCAGTTCTTC	CASSISGGTVLYNEQFF